This T cell receptor beta chain emerged from a study of blood T cell repertoires in COVID-19. With V trimmed by 1 base and J by 3 bases, 6 bases remained unmatched. Germline-derived CDR1 and CDR2 are MGHRA and YSYEKL. This CDR3 region has 15 residues. Participants were aged 18 to 89 years, lived in roughly 23 US areas, and enrolled virtually. Membership in each cohort depended on participant-reported clinical history. This table comes from immunoSEQ multiplex PCR, and its TCRdb copy is limited to in-frame clones, with some not included. The sample lists around 280,000 clones, around 90% occurring once.

The chain has TRBV4-1 and TRBJ2-7, with TRBD2 identical over 7 bases. Material for sequencing was PBMCs or T cells enriched from blood (not recorded which). This receptor was identified in a woman aged 18-35 years with acute COVID-19. The CDR3 reads CASSQGGTTHYEQYF. The CDR3 DNA sequence: TGCGCCAGCAGCCAAGGGGGGACTACCCACTACGAGCAGTACTTC.